A single sample gave rise to the 7 T cell receptor beta chains below, sequenced in a study of post-analysis software for immune sequencing data. Libraries were made from TCR beta cDNA, and they carried unique molecular identifiers. TCRdb passed the PCR reads through MiXCR, listing each CDR3 protein once. The sample lists about 460,000 distinct CDR3 sequences; roughly 45% were seen once. The antigens these receptors bind are not known. Findings and limits, study-wide: Comparison of patients with controls showed five TRBV segments more frequent in patients, TRBV5-6, TRBV5-1 and TRBV20-1 among them.

The specimen sequenced was blood. The source is a girl aged 5 to 17 with multiple sclerosis.

This clonotype turned up a few times. The chain recombines TRBV20-1 with TRBJ2-3, with 13 nucleotides matching TRBD2. Germline V CDR1 and CDR2: DFQATT, SNEGSKA (reference sequence). The CDR3 has 15 amino acids. The V segment lost 5 bases and the J segment 4 bases; nucleotides outside the gene matches: 6. The CDR3 sequence is CSAPGLAGAPDTQYF. The CDR3 DNA follows: TGCAGTGCTCCCGGACTAGCGGGAGCCCCAGATACGCAGTATTTT.

The V gene is TRBV6-6, the J gene TRBJ2-7; TRBD2 matches 15 bases. With the DNA end fitting TRBJ2-5 better, the J assignment may be wrong. Germline V gene lookup returns CDR1 MNHNY and CDR2 SVGAGI (reference sequence). This CDR3 spans 16 amino acids. The CDR3 sequence: CASSEGLAGGMETQYF. The CDR3 coding sequence is TGTGCCAGCAGTGAGGGACTAGCGGGAGGTATGGAGACCCAGTACTTC.

The table lists this clonotype with a few counts. This rearrangement joins TRBV7-6 to TRBJ2-7; tentative D call: TRBD1 (6 bases). The V gene lost 5 bases and the J gene lost 4 bases, with 21 bases spanning the gap. Germline V gene data show CDR1 as SGHVS and CDR2 as FNYEAQ. The CDR3 spans 16 residues. The CDR3 DNA is TGTGCCAGCAGCCACGGTTCCCGGGACACCGGTTACGAGCAGTACTTC. This gives the protein CASSHGSRDTGYEQYF.

The chain joins TRBV24-1 to TRBJ2-7; TRBD1 aligns across 8 bases. The CDR3 is made up of 16 amino acids. With V trimmed by 2 bases and J by 2 bases, 7 bases remained unmatched. The V gene's germline CDR1 is KGHDR and CDR2 SFDVKD. The CDR3 region has the DNA TGTGCCACCAGTGATTCCGGGACAGGCAGTCCCTACGAGCAGTACTTC. It is translated as CATSDSGTGSPYEQYF.

The V call is TRBV7-2, the J call TRBJ2-4, with a weak D call TRBD2 (6 bases). Between the trimmed V and J ends, which lost 0 bases and 1 base, there was a span of 16 bases. Germline loops: CDR1 SGHTA, CDR2 FQGNSA. The CDR3 runs to 18 residues. CDR3: CASSLAAGPRGAKNIQYF. CDR3 in DNA: TGTGCCAGCAGCTTAGCCGCGGGGCCTCGGGGGGCCAAAAACATTCAGTACTTC.

This chain connects TRBV28 to TRBJ2-1; 7 bases agree with TRBD1. Germline lookup yields CDR1 MDHEN and CDR2 SYDVKM. With 4 bases clipped from V and 2 bases from J, the junction kept 11 bases outside the gene matches. The CDR3 runs to 17 residues. The CDR3 DNA is TGTGCCAGCAGTTCCAACGGACAGGACCATACCTACAATGAGCAGTTCTTC. Residues: CASSSNGQDHTYNEQFF.

The chain has TRBV3-1 and TRBJ2-7, with TRBD2 identical over 8 bases. Germline V gene data show CDR1 as LGHDT and CDR2 as YNNKEL (reference sequence). The CDR3 contains 18 residues. The V and J ends lost 0 bases and 4 bases, in that order; junction bases with no gene match: 14. The CDR3 bases are TGTGCCAGCAGCCAAGACTACGCCGAATCGGGAGGGCTTTACGAGCAGTACTTC. Translation gives CASSQDYAESGGLYEQYF.